The 29 T cell receptor beta chains reported below all come from one sample, sequenced in a study of beta chain features in type 1 diabetes. cDNA synthesis used the whole RNA isolate, giving expressed TCRB sequences. Produced via immunoSEQ multiplex PCR; TCRdb's table is partial and in-frame only. The sample includes fewer than 65,000 clones, around 63% of them seen just once. The sequenced sample was Tregs from blood. The receptors derive from a young woman in good health.

The genes are TRBV6-1 and TRBJ2-7; possible D gene TRBD2, 6 bases. CDR1 and CDR2 from the germline V gene are MNHNS and SASEGT. The CDR3 has 14 amino acids. V lost 8 bases to trimming and J lost 1 base, with 15 bases between them. CDR3 sequence (DNA): TGTGCCAGCTTACCTCGGACTATTTCCTACGAGCAGTACTTC. Its translation: CASLPRTISYEQYF.

This clone came up a few times. The rearrangement links TRBV5-1 to TRBJ1-4; a weak D match, TRBD1 (6 bases). The CDR3 loop spans 17 amino acids. V was cut by 5 bases and J by 0 bases, with 17 bases left in between. The V gene's germline CDR1 is SGHRS and CDR2 YFSETQ. As DNA, the CDR3 is TGCGCCAGCAGACGGGGGGGCAGACTCGCAACTAATGAAAAACTGTTTTTT. It encodes CASRRGGRLATNEKLFF.

The chain carries TRBV2 and TRBJ2-7, with unresolved D. The CDR3 has 15 amino acids. The germline V gene encodes CDR1 SNHLY and CDR2 FYNNEI. Trimming took off 0 bases at V and 2 bases at J, with 11 bases between the two ends. This CDR3 is CASSEALGETYEQYF. DNA of the CDR3: TGTGCCAGCAGTGAAGCGCTTGGAGAGACCTACGAGCAGTACTTC.

The chain combines TRBV7-9 with TRBJ2-3; D may be TRBD2 (6 bases). From germline, CDR1 is SEHNR and CDR2 FQNEAQ (reference sequence). The CDR3 is 18 amino acids. The V gene lost 2 bases and the J gene lost 4 bases, with 22 bases spanning the gap. The CDR3 spells CASSLPPFARGRADTQYF. The CDR3 DNA sequence: TGTGCCAGCAGCTTACCCCCTTTCGCGCGGGGCCGGGCAGATACGCAGTATTTT.

The chain links TRBV7-2 to TRBJ2-7; D is ambiguous. There are 13 residues in the CDR3. CDR1 and CDR2 (germline): SGHTA, FQGNSA. V dropped 1 base and J dropped 1 base, with 5 bases sitting between them. CDR3: CASSLGRSYEQYF. In nucleotides, the CDR3 is TGTGCCAGCAGCTTAGGCCGGTCCTACGAGCAGTACTTC.

The CDR3 sequence is CASTLQGTNEKLFF. The CDR3 bases are TGTGCCAGCACCTTACAGGGAACTAATGAAAAACTGTTTTTT. The rearrangement links TRBV21-1 to TRBJ1-4; the table's D call, TRBD1, was not checked against the DNA. TRBV21-1 represents a pseudogene. This CDR3 has 14 amino acids.

The CDR3 sequence: CASSLGTDGTQYF. The CDR3 nucleotides read TGCGCCAGCAGCCTGGGGACAGACGGGACCCAGTACTTC. The chain links TRBV5-1 to TRBJ2-5; the match to TRBD1 covers 7 bases. The CDR3 contains 13 residues. V lost 4 bases, J lost 7 bases, and 7 bases stayed unmatched. Germline V gene sequence: CDR1 SGHRS, CDR2 YFSETQ.

The chain couples TRBV5-1 to TRBJ2-3; weak D call: TRBD2 (6 bases). Per the germline V gene, CDR1 is SGHRS and CDR2 is YFSETQ. The V end was cut by 0 bases, the J end by 0 bases, with 11 bases between. The CDR3 totals 16 residues. The CDR3 DNA follows: TGCGCCAGCAGCTTGGGGAGGGCCGGGAGCACAGATACGCAGTATTTT. It codes for CASSLGRAGSTDTQYF.

This chain links TRBV7-6 with TRBJ1-1; a possible D gene is TRBD1 (5 bases). Trimming cost V 11 bases and J 1 base, with 8 bases left between them. This CDR3 is 11 amino acids long. Germline CDR1 is SGHVS and CDR2 is FNYEAQ. DNA for the CDR3: TGTGCCGGGCAGGGGAACACTGAAGCTTTCTTT. As protein: CAGQGNTEAFF.

Notes on this clone: A junction end diverges from the germline sequence, so it may reflect a read error. This chain joins TRBV19 and TRBJ1-6, with D tentatively TRBD1 (6 bases). This CDR3 contains 15 residues. Germline-derived CDR1 and CDR2 are LNHDA and SQIVND (reference sequence). The CDR3 region is CASRDRPTFNSALHF. The CDR3 nucleotides read TGTGCCAGTAGGGACAGACCAACCTTTAATTCAGCCCTCCACTTT.

The chain uses TRBV18 and TRBJ1-1, with unresolved D. CDR1 and CDR2 (germline): KGHSH, LQKENI. Deletions cut 5 bases from V and 0 bases from J, with 10 bases between. CDR3 size: 14 residues. As DNA, the CDR3 is TGTGCCAGCTCAGTACGGGGAGTGAACACTGAAGCTTTCTTT. Translation gives CASSVRGVNTEAFF.

The V and J genes are TRBV29-1 and TRBJ1-1; no reliable D call. The CDR3 covers 13 residues. V lost 5 bases and J 0 bases, leaving 10 bases between the germline ends. Germline CDR1 is SQVTM and CDR2 is ANQGSEA. This CDR3 is CSVLQSLNTEAFF. The CDR3 DNA is TGCAGCGTTCTACAGTCCCTGAACACTGAAGCTTTCTTT.

V gene TRBV7-6 combines with J gene TRBJ2-4; 9 nucleotides line up with TRBD1. Germline CDR1 reads SGHVS; CDR2 reads FNYEAQ. The CDR3 sequence is 14 residues long. J lost 6 bases, V lost 5 bases, and 5 bases had no gene match. Written as DNA, the CDR3 is TGTGCCAGCAGCGTAGAACAGGGGGCAAACATTCAGTACTTC. Protein product: CASSVEQGANIQYF.

The gene calls are TRBV7-9 and TRBJ2-7; a weak D match, TRBD2 (5 bases). V lost 2 bases to trimming and J lost 1 base, with 6 bases between them. Germline CDR1 reads SEHNR; CDR2 reads FQNEAQ (reference sequence). The CDR3 sequence is 13 residues long. CDR3 in amino acids: CASSLRESYEQYF. DNA for the CDR3: TGTGCCAGCAGCTTACGGGAATCCTACGAGCAGTACTTC.

This clone was counted between two and nine times. This rearrangement joins TRBV11-2 to TRBJ2-4; 8 nucleotides agree with TRBD2. The CDR3 extends over 15 amino acids. V was pared by 0 bases and J by 9 bases, with 7 bases of the junction left unmatched. Germline lookup yields CDR1 SGHAT and CDR2 FQNNGV. The CDR3 here is CASSLDKREWGIQYF. For the CDR3, the DNA is TGTGCCAGCAGCTTAGATAAGCGGGAGTGGGGCATTCAGTACTTC.

The DNA of the CDR3 is TGCGCCAGCAGCTTGGCCCGGCGGGAGTACTCCTACGAGCAGTACTTC. Translating it yields CASSLARREYSYEQYF. This chain uses TRBV5-1 with TRBJ2-7; 7 bases are a match to TRBD2. The CDR3 consists of 16 residues. V lost 0 bases and J lost 0; bases outside the gene matches: 6. Germline CDR1 reads SGHRS; CDR2 reads YFSETQ. The entire variable domain, with the rest obtained from reference TRBV5-1 and TRBJ2-7, is as follows: KAGVTQTPRYLIKTRGQQVTLSCSPISGHRSVSWYQQTPGQGLQFLFEYFSETQRNKGNFPGRFSGRQFSNSRSEMNVSTLELGDSALYLCASSLARREYSYEQYFGPGTRLTVT.

This chain uses TRBV4-1 with TRBJ2-4, with D possibly being TRBD1 (5 bases). CDR1 is MGHRA and CDR2 is YSYEKL in the germline V gene. The CDR3 covers 19 residues. Deletions cut 1 base from V and 1 base from J, with 20 bases between. CDR3 sequence reads: CASSQGAVPGKMAKNIQYF. The CDR3 DNA is TGCGCCAGCAGCCAAGGAGCTGTTCCAGGGAAAATGGCCAAAAACATTCAGTACTTC.

This clone was counted between two and nine times. The chain employs TRBV7-9 and TRBJ2-1; 10 bases align to TRBD2. Unmatched junction bases numbered 8, after V lost 5 bases and J lost 7 bases. The CDR3 is 15 amino acids. Germline V lookup: CDR1 SEHNR, CDR2 FQNEAQ (reference sequence). The CDR3 DNA follows: TGTGCCAGCAGCCTCAGCGGGAGGGCCGGAAATGAGCAGTTCTTC. This encodes CASSLSGRAGNEQFF. The whole variable domain, filled in from reference TRBV7-9 and TRBJ2-1, reads DTGVSQNPRHKITKRGQNVTFRCDPISEHNRLYWYRQTLGQGPEFLTYFQNEAQLEKSRLLSDRFSAERPKGSFSTLEIQRTEQGDSAMYLCASSLSGRAGNEQFFGPGTRLTVL.

The chain has TRBV7-2 and TRBJ1-3, with D possibly TRBD1 on 6 matching bases. The germline V and J ends were trimmed by 4 bases and 4 bases, with 8 bases remaining between them. Germline lookup yields CDR1 SGHTA and CDR2 FQGNSA. The CDR3 length is 13 residues. In nucleotides, the CDR3 is TGTGCCAGCAGCTGGGGGACAGGAAACACCATATATTTT. Translated: CASSWGTGNTIYF.

This chain connects TRBV7-2 to TRBJ2-5; 14 bases agree with TRBD2. Near its end, the DNA agrees better with TRBJ2-7, so the J call may be wrong. Germline V gene data show CDR1 as SGHTA and CDR2 as FQGNSA. The length of the CDR3 is 18 residues. CDR3 sequence reads: CASSLRTSGGRYSYEQYF. CDR3 in DNA: TGTGCCAGCAGCTTACGGACTAGCGGGGGGAGATACTCCTACGAGCAGTACTTC.

This clone was picked up one time. The V and J genes are TRBV4-2 and TRBJ2-5, with a tentative D call TRBD1 (6 bases). This CDR3 is 16 amino acids long. In germline, CDR1 is LGHNA, CDR2 YNFKEQ. Trimming took 4 bases from V and 4 from J, leaving 19 bases between them. This CDR3 is CASSPRLTGLRETQYF. CDR3 in DNA: TGTGCCAGCAGCCCGAGATTAACAGGGCTCCGAGAGACCCAGTACTTC.

This clone has only one observation. The chain carries TRBV5-1 and TRBJ2-7; 7 bases align to TRBD2. Trimming cost V 0 bases and J 2 bases; bases outside gene matches: 2. The CDR3 spans 14 residues. CDR1 is SGHRS, CDR2 YFSETQ, per germline. CDR3 nucleotides: TGCGCCAGCAGCTTGGTCGGGACTACCTACGAGCAGTACTTC. The encoded protein is CASSLVGTTYEQYF.

V gene TRBV7-9 combines with J gene TRBJ1-2; TRBD1 aligns across 7 bases. Germline trimming cut 0 bases from V and 6 bases from J; bases unmatched to any gene: 1. The CDR3 totals 13 residues. CDR1 is SEHNR, CDR2 FQNEAQ, per germline (reference sequence). The CDR3 sequence is CASSLATGNGYTF. In DNA, the CDR3 is TGTGCCAGCAGCTTAGCGACAGGGAATGGCTACACCTTC. Looking up the rest from reference TRBV7-9 and TRBJ1-2 gives the full variable domain: DTGVSQNPRHKITKRGQNVTFRCDPISEHNRLYWYRQTLGQGPEFLTYFQNEAQLEKSRLLSDRFSAERPKGSFSTLEIQRTEQGDSAMYLCASSLATGNGYTFGSGTRLTVV.

This clone was detected a few times. The chain carries TRBV4-1 and TRBJ1-4; TRBD1 might be the D (5 bases). Trimming stripped 0 bases from V and 3 bases from J, with 11 bases between. The CDR3 sequence is 16 residues long. In germline, CDR1 is MGHRA, CDR2 YSYEKL. DNA of the CDR3: TGCGCCAGCAGCCAAGAGAGGCGGGGCCCTAATGAAAAACTGTTTTTT. It translates to CASSQERRGPNEKLFF.

The chain carries TRBV10-2 and TRBJ2-1; 9 bases are shared with TRBD2. Losses at the gene ends were 8 bases for V and 9 bases for J; bases not matched to a gene: 11. From germline, CDR1 is WSHSY and CDR2 SAAADI. The CDR3 is 14 amino acids. CDR3 loop: CASGKGLASAEQFF. CDR3 DNA sequence: TGCGCCAGCGGAAAGGGACTAGCTTCGGCTGAGCAGTTCTTC.

CDR3 residues: CASSPNRVTDTQYF. The CDR3 region has the DNA TGTGCCAGCAGTCCAAACAGGGTTACAGATACGCAGTATTTT. The chain links TRBV6-6 to TRBJ2-3, with D tentatively TRBD1 (6 bases). The length of the CDR3 is 14 residues. Germline CDR1 MNHNY, CDR2 SVGAGI (reference sequence). V shed 5 bases and J shed 3 bases, with 12 bases lying between them.

The genes are TRBV4-3 and TRBJ1-4; D uncertain. The V and J ends lost 2 bases and 5 bases respectively, with 6 bases between them. This CDR3 has 13 residues. From germline, CDR1 is LGHNA and CDR2 YSLEER. The CDR3 nucleotides read TGCGCCAGCAGCCAAATTGTAAATGAAAAACTGTTTTTT. Translated, it gives CASSQIVNEKLFF.

This clone was observed a few times. V gene TRBV5-8 combines with J gene TRBJ2-5, with 11 positions matching TRBD1. CDR3 length: 15 residues. Germline V gives CDR1 SGHTS, CDR2 YDEGEE. J gave up 5 bases and V 4 bases, and 7 bases lay outside the gene matches. CDR3 protein: CASSVGQGAWETQYF. CDR3 nucleotides: TGTGCCAGCAGCGTCGGACAGGGGGCGTGGGAGACCCAGTACTTC.

With regard to this clone: Other DNA sequences of this sample code for an identical CDR3. CDR3 sequence: CAISAGQMNTEAFF. As DNA, the CDR3 is TGTGCCATCAGTGCAGGGCAGATGAACACTGAAGCTTTCTTT. V usage is TRBV10-3 and J usage is TRBJ1-1, with D perhaps matching TRBD1 (5 bases). The ends were cut back, 4 bases at V and 0 bases at J, with 9 bases in the middle. Germline CDR1 and CDR2: ENHRY and SYGVKD. The CDR3 has 14 amino acids.